The entry that follows covers one T cell receptor beta chain sequence. This entry is derived from a study of T cells in Graves' hyperthyroidism and ophthalmopathy. The wider study: Any treatment followed the collection of peripheral blood at initial diagnosis.

Amplification yielded TCR beta CDR3 regions, with RNA transcripts as the source. The TCR CDR3 first-round RT-PCR relied on the HTBI primer set. TCRdb independently ran MiXCR on the multiplex PCR reads; one entry per CDR3 protein. Among about 270,000 distinct CDR3 sequences, 20% to 25% were seen once, and the ten largest hold around 62%. There are 16 residues in the CDR3. Unmatched junction bases numbered 7, after V lost 4 bases and J lost 6 bases. From germline, CDR1 is SGHAT and CDR2 FQNNGV. The clonotype was recovered from a man aged 30 to 45 with Graves' ophthalmopathy. Source material: blood. The rearrangement joins TRBV11-2 to TRBJ2-2, with 11 bases lining up with TRBD1. The CDR3 here is CASSWDRGVIAGELFF. CDR3 sequence (DNA): TGTGCCAGCAGCTGGGACAGGGGGGTCATCGCCGGGGAGCTGTTTTTT.